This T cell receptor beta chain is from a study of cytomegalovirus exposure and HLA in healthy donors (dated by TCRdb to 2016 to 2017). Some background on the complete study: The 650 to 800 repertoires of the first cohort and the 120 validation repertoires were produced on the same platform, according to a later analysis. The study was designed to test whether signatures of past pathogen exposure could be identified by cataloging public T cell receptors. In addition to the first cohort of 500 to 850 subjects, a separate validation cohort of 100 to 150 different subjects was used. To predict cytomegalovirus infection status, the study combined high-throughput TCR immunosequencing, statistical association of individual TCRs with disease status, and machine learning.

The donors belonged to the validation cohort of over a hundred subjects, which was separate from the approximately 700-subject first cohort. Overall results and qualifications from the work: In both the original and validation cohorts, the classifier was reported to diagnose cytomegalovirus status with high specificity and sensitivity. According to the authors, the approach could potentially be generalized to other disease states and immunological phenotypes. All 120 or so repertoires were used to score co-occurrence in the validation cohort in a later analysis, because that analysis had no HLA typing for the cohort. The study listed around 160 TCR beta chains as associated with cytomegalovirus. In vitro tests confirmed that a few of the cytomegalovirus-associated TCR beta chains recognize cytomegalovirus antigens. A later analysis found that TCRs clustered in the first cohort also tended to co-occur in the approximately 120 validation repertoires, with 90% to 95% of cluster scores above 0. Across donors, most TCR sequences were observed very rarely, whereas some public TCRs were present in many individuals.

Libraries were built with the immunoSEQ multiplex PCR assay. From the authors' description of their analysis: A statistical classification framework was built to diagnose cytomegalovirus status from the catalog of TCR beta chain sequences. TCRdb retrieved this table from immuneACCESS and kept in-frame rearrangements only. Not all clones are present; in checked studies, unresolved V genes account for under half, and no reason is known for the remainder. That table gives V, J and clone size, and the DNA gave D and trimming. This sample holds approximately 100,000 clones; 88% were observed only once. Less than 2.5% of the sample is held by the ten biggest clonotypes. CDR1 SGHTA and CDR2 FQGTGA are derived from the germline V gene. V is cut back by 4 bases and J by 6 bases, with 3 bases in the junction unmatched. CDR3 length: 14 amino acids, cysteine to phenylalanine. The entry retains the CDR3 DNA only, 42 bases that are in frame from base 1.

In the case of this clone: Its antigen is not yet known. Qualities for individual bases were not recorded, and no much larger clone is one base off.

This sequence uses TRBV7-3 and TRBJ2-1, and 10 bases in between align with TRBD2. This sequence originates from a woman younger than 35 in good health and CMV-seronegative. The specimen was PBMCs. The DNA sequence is TGTGCCAGCAGCTCGAGGACTAGCGGCAATGAGCAGTTCTTC. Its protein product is CASSSRTSGNEQFF. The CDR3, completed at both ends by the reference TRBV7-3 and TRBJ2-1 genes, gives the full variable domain GAGVSQTPSNKVTEKGKYVELRCDPISGHTALYWYRQSLGQGPEFLIYFQGTGAADDSGLPNDRFFAVRPEGSVSTLKIQRTERGDSAVYLCASSSRTSGNEQFFGPGTRLTVL.